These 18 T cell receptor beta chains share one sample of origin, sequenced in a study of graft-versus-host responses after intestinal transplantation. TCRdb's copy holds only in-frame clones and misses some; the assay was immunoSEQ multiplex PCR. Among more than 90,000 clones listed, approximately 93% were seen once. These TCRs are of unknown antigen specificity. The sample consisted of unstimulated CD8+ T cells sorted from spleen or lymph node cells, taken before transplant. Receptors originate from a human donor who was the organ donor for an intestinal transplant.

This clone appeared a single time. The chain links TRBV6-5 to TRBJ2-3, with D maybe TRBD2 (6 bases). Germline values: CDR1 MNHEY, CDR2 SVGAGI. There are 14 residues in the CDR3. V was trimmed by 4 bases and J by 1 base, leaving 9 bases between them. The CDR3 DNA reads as TGTGCCAGCAGTTGGGGGACTGGCACAGATACGCAGTATTTT. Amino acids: CASSWGTGTDTQYF.

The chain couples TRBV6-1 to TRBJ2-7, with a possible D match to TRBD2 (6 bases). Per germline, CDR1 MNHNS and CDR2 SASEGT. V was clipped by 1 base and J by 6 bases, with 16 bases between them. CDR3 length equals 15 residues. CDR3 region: CASSEVDYGGSEQYF. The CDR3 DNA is TGTGCCAGCAGTGAAGTGGACTACGGTGGGTCCGAGCAGTACTTC.

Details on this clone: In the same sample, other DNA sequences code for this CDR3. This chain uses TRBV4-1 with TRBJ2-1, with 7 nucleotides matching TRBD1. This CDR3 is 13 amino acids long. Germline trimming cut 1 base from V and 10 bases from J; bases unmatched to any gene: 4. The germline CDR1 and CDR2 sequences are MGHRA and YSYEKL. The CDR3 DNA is TGCGCCAGCAGCCAAGTTACAGGGGACGAGCAGTTCTTC. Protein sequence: CASSQVTGDEQFF.

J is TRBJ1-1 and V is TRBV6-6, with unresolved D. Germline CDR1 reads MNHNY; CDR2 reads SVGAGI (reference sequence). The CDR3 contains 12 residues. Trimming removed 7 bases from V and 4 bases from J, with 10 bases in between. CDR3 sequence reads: CASTLGITEAFF. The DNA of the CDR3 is TGTGCCAGCACTTTGGGTATCACTGAAGCTTTCTTT.

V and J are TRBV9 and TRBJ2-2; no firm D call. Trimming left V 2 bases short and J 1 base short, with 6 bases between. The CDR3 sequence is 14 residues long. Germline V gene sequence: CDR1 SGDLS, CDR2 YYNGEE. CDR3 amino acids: CASSVSRNTGELFF. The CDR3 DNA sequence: TGTGCCAGCAGCGTCTCCAGGAACACCGGGGAGCTGTTTTTT.

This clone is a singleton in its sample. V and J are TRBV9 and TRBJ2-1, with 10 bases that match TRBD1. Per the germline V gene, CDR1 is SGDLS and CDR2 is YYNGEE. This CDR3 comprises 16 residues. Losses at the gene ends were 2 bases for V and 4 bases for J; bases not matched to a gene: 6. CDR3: CASSVQRDRGYNEQFF. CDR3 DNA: TGTGCCAGCAGCGTCCAACGGGACAGGGGTTACAATGAGCAGTTCTTC.

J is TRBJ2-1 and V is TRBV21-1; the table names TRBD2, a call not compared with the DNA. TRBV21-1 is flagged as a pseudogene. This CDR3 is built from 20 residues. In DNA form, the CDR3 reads TGTGCCAGCAGCAAACGGGGGGTACTAGCGGGACCGAACTCCTACAATGAGCAGTTCTTC. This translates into CASSKRGVLAGPNSYNEQFF.

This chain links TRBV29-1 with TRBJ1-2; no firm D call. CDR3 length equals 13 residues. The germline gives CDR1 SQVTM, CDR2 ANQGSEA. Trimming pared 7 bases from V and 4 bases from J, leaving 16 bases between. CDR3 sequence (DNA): TGCAGCGCAAGTTTCATAGGTTCCTATGGCTACACCTTC. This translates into CSASFIGSYGYTF.

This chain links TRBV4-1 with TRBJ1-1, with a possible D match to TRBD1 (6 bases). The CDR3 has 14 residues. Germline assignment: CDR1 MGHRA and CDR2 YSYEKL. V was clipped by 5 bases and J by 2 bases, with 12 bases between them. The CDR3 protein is CASSAQGINTEAFF. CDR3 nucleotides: TGCGCCAGCAGCGCCCAGGGGATTAACACTGAAGCTTTCTTT.

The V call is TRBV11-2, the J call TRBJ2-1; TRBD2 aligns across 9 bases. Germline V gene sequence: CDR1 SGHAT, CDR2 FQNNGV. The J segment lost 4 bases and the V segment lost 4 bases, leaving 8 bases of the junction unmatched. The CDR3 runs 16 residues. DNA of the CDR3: TGTGCCAGCAGCTGGGGGCCGAGCGGGAGGTACAATGAGCAGTTCTTC. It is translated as CASSWGPSGRYNEQFF.

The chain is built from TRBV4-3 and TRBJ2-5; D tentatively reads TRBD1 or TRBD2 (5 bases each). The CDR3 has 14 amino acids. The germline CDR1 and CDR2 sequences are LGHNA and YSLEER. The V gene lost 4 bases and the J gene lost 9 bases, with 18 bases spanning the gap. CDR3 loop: CASSPLGEGMAQYF. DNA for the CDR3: TGCGCCAGCAGCCCATTGGGGGAAGGAATGGCCCAGTACTTC.

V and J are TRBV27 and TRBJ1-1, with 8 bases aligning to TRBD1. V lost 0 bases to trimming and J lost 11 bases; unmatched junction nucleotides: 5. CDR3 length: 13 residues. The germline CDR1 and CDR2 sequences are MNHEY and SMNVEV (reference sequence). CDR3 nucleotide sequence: TGTGCCAGCAGTTTATCTCAGGGGGCGCCGGCTTTCTTT. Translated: CASSLSQGAPAFF.

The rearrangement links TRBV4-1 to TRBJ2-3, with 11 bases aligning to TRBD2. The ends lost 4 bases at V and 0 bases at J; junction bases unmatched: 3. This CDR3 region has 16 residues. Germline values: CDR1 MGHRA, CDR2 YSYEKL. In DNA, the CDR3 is TGCGCCAGCAGCCCCCGACTAGCGGGAAGCACAGATACGCAGTATTTT. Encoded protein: CASSPRLAGSTDTQYF.

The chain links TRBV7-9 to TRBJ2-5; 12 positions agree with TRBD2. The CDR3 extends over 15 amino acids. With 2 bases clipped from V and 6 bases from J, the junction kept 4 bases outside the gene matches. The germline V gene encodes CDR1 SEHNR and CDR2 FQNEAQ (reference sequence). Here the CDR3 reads CASSLTTSGSQTQYF. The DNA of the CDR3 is TGTGCCAGCAGCTTAACGACTAGCGGGAGTCAGACCCAGTACTTC.

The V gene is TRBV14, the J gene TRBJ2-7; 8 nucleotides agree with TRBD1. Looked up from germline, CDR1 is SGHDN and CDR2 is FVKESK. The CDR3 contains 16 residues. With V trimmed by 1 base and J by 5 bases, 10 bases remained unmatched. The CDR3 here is CASSQAYGTGGHEQYF. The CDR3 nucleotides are TGTGCCAGCAGCCAAGCATACGGGACAGGCGGCCACGAGCAGTACTTC.

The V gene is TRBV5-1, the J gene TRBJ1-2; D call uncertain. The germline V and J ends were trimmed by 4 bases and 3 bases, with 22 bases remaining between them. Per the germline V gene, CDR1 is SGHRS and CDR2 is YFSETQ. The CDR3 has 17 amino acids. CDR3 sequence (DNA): TGCGCCAGCAGCCTTGGTCGGTTCGCCCTCCGTGACTATGGCTACACCTTC. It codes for CASSLGRFALRDYGYTF.

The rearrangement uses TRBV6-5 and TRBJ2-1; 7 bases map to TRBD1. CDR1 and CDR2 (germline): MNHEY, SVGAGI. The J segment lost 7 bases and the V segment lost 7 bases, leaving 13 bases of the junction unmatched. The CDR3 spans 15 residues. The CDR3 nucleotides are TGTGCCAGCATACGTACAGGGGCTCTTTGGAATGAGCAGTTCTTC. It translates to CASIRTGALWNEQFF.

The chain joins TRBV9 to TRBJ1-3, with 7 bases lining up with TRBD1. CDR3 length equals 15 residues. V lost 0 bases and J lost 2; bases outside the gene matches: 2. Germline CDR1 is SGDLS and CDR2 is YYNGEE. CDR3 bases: TGTGCCAGCAGCGTAGGAGGGGGCCCTGGAAACACCATATATTTT. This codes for CASSVGGGPGNTIYF.